This T cell receptor beta chain emerged from a study of T cell responses to AZD1222 COVID-19 vaccine. Overall study findings and caveats: Mostly white British, mostly female donors; authors suggested clonal diversity may be underestimated. Repertoires were obtained only post-peak T cell response.

As for this clone: The antigen is undetermined.

Generated by immunoSEQ multiplex PCR, the TCRdb table keeps only in-frame clones and is missing some. The sample contains some 110,000 clones, approximately 85% of which appear only once. Trimming pared 0 bases from V and 8 bases from J, leaving 17 bases between. The CDR3 contains 15 residues. Germline CDR1 SGDLS, CDR2 YYNGEE. The sequence was collected from an adult in good health. The rearrangement uses TRBV9 and TRBJ1-2; D is ambiguous. The input for sequencing was peripheral blood, taken on day 0 of MenACWY control vaccination. The chain's CDR3 is CASSVAEYAGIGYTF. The CDR3 DNA follows: TGTGCCAGCAGCGTAGCTGAGTACGCGGGTATAGGCTACACCTTC.